This entry features one T cell receptor (beta chain) sequence. Which antigen it targets is not known. No per-base quality is available; no much larger clone lies one base away. Enrolling through a virtual design, the prospective study's participants ranged in age from roughly 18 to 89 years and lived across 20 to 25 United States geographic areas. Cohort assignment in the prospective study relied on participant-reported clinical history from a screening survey and a study questionnaire. A participant counted as exposed if, within 2 weeks of entering the study, that participant had been in contact with someone who had a PCR-confirmed or clinician-diagnosed COVID-19 case. Each participant in the prospective study had whole blood, serum and a nasopharyngeal or oropharyngeal swab collected by mobile phlebotomists. Prospective study participants could optionally give additional blood draws and questionnaires over a roughly 2-month period. Before DNA extraction, blood samples from the prospective study were shipped at room temperature or frozen.

This record comes from a study of blood T cell repertoires in COVID-19 (dated by TCRdb to 2020 to 2021). Concerning the study at large: Samples covering the acute and convalescent phases of COVID-19 were provided by collaborators in the United States, Italy and Spain. The prospective study material was composed of cDNA or gDNA derived from T cells, B-cell-depleted T cells, or PBMCs. Deeply sampled blood TCRbeta repertoires from subjects exposed to, actively infected with, or recovered from COVID-19 were included in the dataset. The repertoires were made available in a free public database intended to serve as a resource for research on the immune response to SARS-CoV-2. The samples were drawn from the first 160 participants of the ongoing ImmuneRACE study and from 1,200 or so subjects provided by 6 global collaborators. A de-identified subject ID, COVID-19 status, age in years and sex were almost always included in the sample metadata. Where HLA class I and class II types were available, the types were taken from metadata supplied by the sample provider, not from assay-based typing. General conclusions and limits of the study: Clinical and demographic metadata were provided uncurated, with the amount varying by source and participant.

Taken from the germline V gene, the CDR1 and CDR2 loops are LGHNA and YNFKEQ. Measured from the cysteine to the phenylalanine, the CDR3 is 17 residues long. The DNA shown is the 51-base CDR3, in frame from base 1. After removal of 1 base from V and 2 bases from J, the junction retains 5 bases not matched to a gene. TCRbeta CDR3 regions were amplified from genomic DNA by means of the immunoSEQ Assay, a bias-controlled multiplex PCR. The source study handled its data this way. Within the assay, amplification of reference gene primers was used to estimate how many nucleated cells each sample contained. Sequence reads were collapsed and filtered to measure the absolute abundance of every unique TCRbeta CDR3 rearrangement. For each sample, productive Simpson clonality was calculated as the square root of Simpson's diversity index across productive rearrangements. The table comes from immuneACCESS by way of TCRdb, which keeps in-frame sequences with V and J called. Part of the clones is missing from these tables; in studies checked, under half for an unresolved V gene and the rest for unknown reasons. V and J calls and clone size are given by that table; D and trimming were obtained from the DNA. This sample has 250,000 or so clones in its table, and 83% of those were observed once. Around 3.5% of the sample is held by the ten biggest clonotypes.

This TCR was recovered from a middle-aged woman who had been exposed to COVID-19. The chain uses TRBV4-2 and TRBJ2-1, and 10 bases in between align with TRBD2. The source material was PBMCs or T cells enriched from blood (not recorded which). The CDR3: CASSQGALAGAYNEQFF. The nucleotide sequence reads as follows: TGTGCCAGCAGCCAAGGGGCGCTAGCGGGGGCCTACAATGAGCAGTTCTTC.